These T cell receptor beta chains were read from a single sample in a study of T-cell memory formation after mild COVID-19. TCRdb re-derived calls from the 5' RACE reads in MiXCR, one entry per CDR3 protein. The sample lists around 110,000 distinct CDR3 sequences, 15% to 20% occurring once. The sequenced sample consisted of PBMCs or a T cell subset sorted from them (not recorded which). The receptor source for this set is an adult woman who had mild COVID-19 (a few samples of this study predate the infection). Cell type and time point are not known. Each CDR3 is given with its conserved first and last residue. The D gene is left open where the match is weak. Expanded clones get a size class; other rows say once, few or many, or leave the size out.

clone size	V gene	J gene	D gene	CDR3 protein	CDR3 DNA
many	TRBV12-3/TRBV12-4	TRBJ1-3	NA	CASSYPRGSSGGNTIYF	TGTGCCAGCAGTTACCCCAGGGGTAGCTCGGGTGGAAACACCATATATTTT
NA	TRBV5-1	TRBJ2-5	TRBD1	CASSQTDRGWETQYF	TGCGCCAGCAGCCAAACGGACAGGGGCTGGGAGACCCAGTACTTC
NA	TRBV12-3/TRBV12-4	TRBJ1-4	NA	CASSPIGGQVDEKLFF	TGTGCCAGCAGTCCGATCGGGGGGCAGGTTGATGAAAAACTGTTTTTT
NA	TRBV4-3	TRBJ2-3	TRBD2	CATSECGGSTDTQYF	TGCGCCACCTCTGAGTGCGGGGGTAGCACAGATACGCAGTATTTT
few	TRBV6-2/TRBV6-3	TRBJ2-2	TRBD1	CANGQGDTGELFF	TGTGCCAACGGACAGGGCGACACCGGGGAGCTGTTTTTT
few	TRBV30	TRBJ1-6	TRBD1	CAWSVPGTGDNSPLHF	TGTGCCTGGAGTGTACCGGGGACAGGGGATAATTCACCCCTCCACTTT
many	TRBV5-1	TRBJ2-7	NA	CASSVTRVNPYEQYF	TGCGCCAGCAGTGTTACTAGGGTCAATCCCTACGAGCAGTACTTC
NA	TRBV2	TRBJ2-1	NA	CAITNRDGSYNEQFF	TGTGCCATCACGAACCGGGACGGATCCTACAATGAGCAGTTCTTC
few	TRBV7-6	TRBJ2-2	TRBD1	CASSITRTGGVVMAGELFF	TGTGCCAGCAGCATCACTCGGACAGGGGGCGTCGTAATGGCCGGGGAGCTGTTTTTT
few	TRBV9	TRBJ1-1	TRBD1	CASSPGGGNTEAFF	TGTGCCAGCAGCCCAGGGGGGGGTAACACTGAAGCTTTCTTT